These T cell receptor beta chains were read from a single sample in a study of tumor-infiltrating lymphocytes in oesophageal squamous cell carcinoma. MiXCR, applied by TCRdb to the PCR reads, yields one record per CDR3 protein. This sample yields about 10,000 distinct CDR3 sequences, of which roughly three fifths are seen a single time; around 35% belongs to the top ten. Material for sequencing was esophageal tumor tissue. All receptors come from a male donor with esophageal squamous cell carcinoma. The CDR3 runs from the conserved cysteine through the conserved F or W. The D gene is left open where the match is weak. Size tells how often a clone was seen (once, few, many) or the class of an expanded clone, and some rows leave it out.

15	.	TRBV6-1	.	TRBJ2-1	TGTGCCAGCAGTTTGGATGGGGGGAGGTACAATGAGCAGTTCTTC	CASSLDGGRYNEQFF
11	.	TRBV7-4	.	TRBJ2-5	TGTGCCAGCAGCTCATTTGAAACGAGGGACTTC	CASSSFETRDF
13	many	TRBV12-3/TRBV12-4	TRBD1	TRBJ1-1	TGTGCCAGCAGTTGGACAGGATCAGGTGAAGCTTTCTTT	CASSWTGSGEAFF
15	.	TRBV11-3	TRBD2	TRBJ2-1	TGTGCCAGCAGTGGCGGGAGGCCCCCCTACAATGAGCAGTTCTTC	CASSGGRPPYNEQFF
19	.	TRBV7-4	TRBD1	TRBJ1-5	TGTGCCAGCAGCGATGGGGACAGGGATAAACTATATAGCAATCAGCCCCAGCATTTT	CASSDGDRDKLYSNQPQHF
14	once	TRBV11-1	TRBD1	TRBJ2-7	TGTGCCAGCAGCTTCCCGGGACAGGGAGGCGAGCAGTACTTC	CASSFPGQGGEQYF
13	medium-sized	TRBV6-1	TRBD1	TRBJ2-7	TGTGCCAGCAGTCTCCGGGACAGGGATGAGCAGTACTTC	CASSLRDRDEQYF
15	few	TRBV7-2	TRBD2	TRBJ2-3	TGTGCCAGCAGTCGGGACTACCTCAGCACAGATACGCAGTATTTT	CASSRDYLSTDTQYF
18	.	TRBV27	TRBD1	TRBJ1-1	TGTGCCAGCAGTCCATATATTCGGACAGGGATGATGAACACTGAAGCTTTCTTT	CASSPYIRTGMMNTEAFF
16	large	TRBV11-3	.	TRBJ2-7	TGTGCCAGCAGCTTAGATTCTGGGCGAACCTTGGACGAGCAGTACTTC	CASSLDSGRTLDEQYF
13	once	TRBV11-2	.	TRBJ2-7	TGTGCCAGCAGCTCCCGACTAACAGGCGAGCAGTACTTC	CASSSRLTGEQYF
15	.	TRBV5-4	.	TRBJ2-1	TGTGCCAGCAGCCCCGTATCTGCGCGGGATAATGAGCAGTTCTTC	CASSPVSARDNEQFF
14	few	TRBV7-9	.	TRBJ2-4	TGTGCCAGCAGCTTAATGGGGGACAAAAACATTCAGTACTTC	CASSLMGDKNIQYF
15	.	TRBV28	TRBD1	TRBJ2-1	TGTGCCAGCAGTGGGTGGGACAGTTCCTACAATGAGCAGTTCTTC	CASSGWDSSYNEQFF
13	.	TRBV11-1	.	TRBJ2-7	TGTGCCAGCAGCTTAGCGGGCCGCTACGAGCAGTACTTC	CASSLAGRYEQYF
15	many	TRBV4-2	TRBD2	TRBJ2-7	TGTGCCAGCAGCCAACCGGGACTAGCGGTTCGGGAGCAGTACTTC	CASSQPGLAVREQYF
16	once	TRBV10-3	TRBD2	TRBJ2-1	TGTGCCATCAGTGAGGGGGGGAGGGCCTCTGGGAATGAGCAGTTCTTC	CAISEGGRASGNEQFF
14	few	TRBV7-6	TRBD2	TRBJ2-1	TGTGCCAAGTCGAGGCTAGCGGGGTACAATGAGCAGTTCTTC	CAKSRLAGYNEQFF
16	.	TRBV24-1	.	TRBJ2-2	TGTGCCACCAGTGATTTGTCAGGGTTTTATCCCGGGGAGCTGTTTTTT	CATSDLSGFYPGELFF
17	.	TRBV7-3	.	TRBJ2-4	TGTGCCAGCAGCCCTAGTTCCCTCCGACTGAGTAGTTCACCCCTCCACTTC	CASSPSSLRLSSSPLHF
16	few	TRBV7-8	.	TRBJ1-1	TGTGCCAGCAGCTTAGGTTCGAGGGGTAGGGACACTGAAGCTTTCTTT	CASSLGSRGRDTEAFF
17	.	TRBV7-2	TRBD1	TRBJ2-3	TGTGCCAGCAGCTTAGTTGGGACAGGGGGTTTCACAGATACGCAGTATTTT	CASSLVGTGGFTDTQYF
16	.	TRBV12-3/TRBV12-4	TRBD1	TRBJ2-4	TGTGCCAGCAGCCGGACAGGGTCAACTTCGGGTAACATTCAGTACTTC	CASSRTGSTSGNIQYF
15	many	TRBV18	.	TRBJ2-1	TGTGCCAGCTCACTCGAGGGGAGCTCCTACAATGAGCAGTTCTTC	CASSLEGSSYNEQFF
16	.	TRBV12-3/TRBV12-4	TRBD1	TRBJ2-7	TGTGCCAGCAGTGACCTATGGACAGGGGGAAACTACGAGCAGTACTTC	CASSDLWTGGNYEQYF
17	once	TRBV9	.	TRBJ2-3	TGTGCCAGCAGCGTAGAGAGAACCAGGGATAACACAGATACGCAGTATTTT	CASSVERTRDNTDTQYF
16	.	TRBV7-4	.	TRBJ2-1	TGTGCCAGCAGCTTAGCTTTCCGTCGTAGCGACAATGAGCAGTTCTTC	CASSLAFRRSDNEQFF
12	once	TRBV11-1	.	TRBJ2-1	TGTGCCAGCAGCTTAGAGGCTAGTGAGCAGTTCTTC	CASSLEASEQFF
15	.	TRBV7-2	.	TRBJ2-1	TGTGCCAGCAAAAGCACAAATACCAGGGGCAATGAGCAGTTCTTC	CASKSTNTRGNEQFF
14	.	TRBV27	TRBD2	TRBJ2-5	TGTGCCAGCAGTTATACTAGCGGGGTAGAGACCCAGTACTTC	CASSYTSGVETQYF
18	.	TRBV7-2	TRBD2	TRBJ2-1	TGTGCCAGCAGCTTAGCGAGTACCGCCGGGACTAGCCTCAATGAGCAGTTCTTC	CASSLASTAGTSLNEQFF
17	few	TRBV7-9	TRBD1	TRBJ1-2	TGTGCCAGCAGCAATATCATCACAGGGGATTTTAACTATGGCTACACCTTC	CASSNIITGDFNYGYTF
14	.	TRBV12-3/TRBV12-4	TRBD1	TRBJ2-7	TGTGCCAGCAGTCACTGGGACAGGACCTACGAGCAGTACTTC	CASSHWDRTYEQYF
14	.	TRBV5-3	.	TRBJ2-3	TGCGCCAGCAGCCGCCAAGGGGCCACAGATACGCAGTATTTT	CASSRQGATDTQYF
20	.	TRBV11-2	TRBD1	TRBJ2-6	TGTGCCAGCAGCTTAGTCGGCGTGGGACAGGGCGCCTCTGGGGCCAACGTCCTGACTTTC	CASSLVGVGQGASGANVLTF
15	.	TRBV7-3	TRBD2	TRBJ2-1	TGTGCCAGCAGGTTAGCGGGGTCCACCTACAATGAGCAGTTCTTC	CASRLAGSTYNEQFF
15	.	TRBV7-9	TRBD2	TRBJ2-5	TGTGCCAGCAGCTTAGTTAGCGGGCCTCAAGAGACCCAGTACTTC	CASSLVSGPQETQYF
16	.	TRBV11-2	.	TRBJ2-5	TGTGCCAGCAGCTTAGACCCCCATAGGCTCCAAGAGACCCAGTACTTC	CASSLDPHRLQETQYF
16	.	TRBV7-3	TRBD2	TRBJ2-1	TGTGCCAGCAGTCGTACCGGGACTAGCGCCTTAAATGAGCAGTTCTTC	CASSRTGTSALNEQFF
15	once	TRBV18	.	TRBJ2-7	TGTGCCAGCTCACCATCCCAACAAGCCTCCTACGAGCAGTACTTC	CASSPSQQASYEQYF
14	.	TRBV7-8	TRBD1	TRBJ2-1	TGTGCCAGCAGCCGGGACAGGGGGCCGGGTGAGCAGTTCTTC	CASSRDRGPGEQFF